These 28 T cell receptor beta chains were sequenced from one sample in a study of T cell responses to AZD1222 COVID-19 vaccine. Some clones are missing from TCRdb's copy, which holds only in-frame ones; the method was immunoSEQ multiplex PCR. This table has 130,000 to 150,000 clones, approximately 90% appearing once. The sequenced sample was peripheral blood, obtained on day 0 of AZD1222 vaccination. The receptors were gathered from an adult in good health.

This clone has more than one count but fewer than ten. The chain uses TRBV7-2 and TRBJ2-2; D is ambiguous. The CDR3 is made up of 15 amino acids. The germline V and J ends were trimmed by 0 bases and 0 bases, with 5 bases remaining between them. CDR1 and CDR2 (germline): SGHTA, FQGNSA. This CDR3 reads CASSLATSNTGELFF. The CDR3 DNA follows: TGTGCCAGCAGCTTAGCGACATCGAACACCGGGGAGCTGTTTTTT.

This clone has a single count. V usage is TRBV5-6 and J usage is TRBJ1-5; unclear D gene. Between the trimmed V and J ends, which lost 0 bases and 5 bases, there was a span of 9 bases. Germline loops: CDR1 SGHDT, CDR2 YYEEEE. CDR3 length: 14 amino acids. Here the CDR3 DNA reads TGTGCCAGCAGCTTGGGGCAGCACTATCAGCCCCAGCATTTT. Encoded protein: CASSLGQHYQPQHF. Looking up the rest from reference TRBV5-6 and TRBJ1-5 gives the full variable domain: DAGVTQSPTHLIKTRGQQVTLRCSPKSGHDTVSWYQQALGQGPQFIFQYYEEEERQRGNFPDRFSGHQFPNYSSELNVNALLLGDSALYLCASSLGQHYQPQHFGDGTRLSIL.

V usage is TRBV11-3 and J usage is TRBJ2-1, with TRBD1 identical over 9 bases. The V gene's germline CDR1 is SGHNT and CDR2 YENEEA. CDR3 length equals 16 residues. After removal of 5 bases from V and 2 bases from J, the junction contained 7 bases not matched to a gene. CDR3: CASSPGQGMTYNEQFF. Written as DNA, the CDR3 is TGTGCCAGCAGCCCAGGACAGGGGATGACCTACAATGAGCAGTTCTTC. Full variable domain (outside the CDR3, taken from reference TRBV11-3 and TRBJ2-1): EAGVVQSPRYKIIEKKQPVAFWCNPISGHNTLYWYLQNLGQGPELLIRYENEEAVDDSQLPKDRFSAERLKGVDSTLKIQPAELGDSAVYLCASSPGQGMTYNEQFFGPGTRLTVL.

This clone was seen once. The chain has TRBV20-1 and TRBJ2-5; D not resolved. CDR3 size: 14 residues. Germline-derived CDR1 and CDR2 are DFQATT and SNEGSKA (reference sequence). V lost 6 bases and J 2 bases, leaving 16 bases between the germline ends. CDR3 loop: CSASDGLGQETQYF. The DNA of the CDR3 is TGCAGTGCCAGTGACGGTTTGGGTCAAGAGACCCAGTACTTC.

V usage is TRBV21-1 and J usage is TRBJ1-4. TRBV21-1 has pseudogene status. The CDR3 has 13 amino acids. CDR3 nucleotide sequence: TGTGCCTGCTACCGGGACGGGAATGAAAAACTGTTTTTT. Residues: CACYRDGNEKLFF.

The CDR3 nucleotides are TGTGCCTGGAGTGTTAGCGGGAGGGGTGAGCAGTACTTC. Protein product: CAWSVSGRGEQYF. The J gene is TRBJ2-7, the V gene TRBV30; 11 nucleotides match TRBD2. Germline loops: CDR1 GTSNPN, CDR2 SVGIG (reference sequence). The CDR3 spans 13 residues. V lost 0 bases, J lost 7 bases, and 2 bases stayed unmatched.

This rearrangement joins TRBV9 to TRBJ1-6, with 7 bases that match TRBD1. Per the germline V gene, CDR1 is SGDLS and CDR2 is YYNGEE. The length of the CDR3 is 14 residues. J was trimmed by 7 bases and V by 3 bases; bases with no gene match: 4. CDR3 bases: TGTGCCAGCAGCGGAACGACAGGGAATTCACCCCTCCACTTT. This encodes CASSGTTGNSPLHF.

This sequence joins TRBV10-3 and TRBJ2-7, with a tentative D call TRBD2 (5 bases). The CDR3 consists of 11 residues. Trimming left V 0 bases short and J 9 bases short, with 6 bases between. Germline V gene lookup returns CDR1 ENHRY and CDR2 SYGVKD. The CDR3 DNA sequence: TGTGCCATCAGTGAGTCGGGGAGGCAGTACTTC. Protein sequence: CAISESGRQYF.

The chain's CDR3 is CASSLLGSGGYNEQFF. The CDR3 DNA follows: TGTGCCAGCAGCTTACTCGGATCTGGGGGCTACAATGAGCAGTTCTTC. V and J are TRBV7-9 and TRBJ2-1, with D perhaps matching TRBD1 or TRBD2 (5 bases each). V was cut by 2 bases and J by 3 bases, with 14 bases left in between. This CDR3 has 16 amino acids. CDR1 SEHNR and CDR2 FQNEAQ come from the germline V gene (reference sequence).

This clone was counted only a few times. The genes are TRBV6-4 and TRBJ2-1; TRBD2 might be the D (6 bases). This CDR3 is built from 14 residues. Germline lookup yields CDR1 MRHNA and CDR2 SNTAGT. V was shortened by 6 bases and J by 3 bases, with 12 bases between the two germline ends. The CDR3 sequence is CASSPGLGYNEQFF. CDR3 bases: TGTGCCAGCAGCCCGGGACTGGGCTACAATGAGCAGTTCTTC.

This chain uses TRBV7-9 with TRBJ2-3; no definite D call. This CDR3 is 15 amino acids long. The germline gives CDR1 SEHNR, CDR2 FQNEAQ (reference sequence). Trimming cost V 0 bases and J 2 bases, with 9 bases left between them. The CDR3 loop is CASSLAPGYTDTQYF. CDR3 DNA sequence: TGTGCCAGCAGCTTAGCACCAGGATACACAGATACGCAGTATTTT.

The V call is TRBV2, the J call TRBJ1-5; D is ambiguous. The CDR3 is 14 amino acids. Germline V gene data show CDR1 as SNHLY and CDR2 as FYNNEI. Trimming left V 5 bases short and J 0 bases short, with 8 bases between. CDR3 DNA sequence: TGTGCCAGCAGTCCAGTCTATAGCAATCAGCCCCAGCATTTT. Encoded protein: CASSPVYSNQPQHF.

V is TRBV6-2 or TRBV6-3 and J is TRBJ1-2, with D possibly TRBD1 on 6 matching bases. Trimming stripped 5 bases from V and 0 bases from J, with 22 bases between. The germline V gene encodes CDR1 MNHEY and CDR2 SVGEGT. The CDR3 spans 18 residues. Here the CDR3 DNA reads TGTGCCAGCAGTGACGTCGGACAGTCGACTAGAGCTAACTATGGCTACACCTTC. Translated, it gives CASSDVGQSTRANYGYTF.

The CDR3 sequence: CASSPPLRGVSYEQYF. Written as DNA, the CDR3 is TGTGCCAGCAGTCCCCCCTTGAGGGGCGTCTCCTACGAGCAGTACTTC. V gene TRBV28 combines with J gene TRBJ2-7; D is tentatively TRBD1 or TRBD2 (5 bases each). From germline, CDR1 is MDHEN and CDR2 SYDVKM. V dropped 5 bases and J dropped 0 bases, with 17 bases sitting between them. The CDR3 has 16 amino acids.

This clone was seen once. The rearrangement links TRBV5-1 to TRBJ1-2; D remains ambiguous. V lost 3 bases and J 2 bases, leaving 14 bases between the germline ends. The germline gives CDR1 SGHRS, CDR2 YFSETQ. This CDR3 has 15 amino acids. CDR3 coding DNA: TGCGCCAGCAGCTCACTTCCCGGGCCGAACTATGGCTACACCTTC. It yields the protein CASSSLPGPNYGYTF.

V and J are TRBV5-4 and TRBJ2-5; tentatively, D is TRBD2 (6 bases). The CDR3 spans 14 residues. CDR1 is SGHNT and CDR2 is YYREEE in the germline V gene (reference sequence). Trimming took 4 bases from V and 5 from J, leaving 15 bases between them. This CDR3 reads CASSREGGSETQYF. In nucleotides, the CDR3 is TGTGCCAGCAGCCGCGAGGGAGGCAGTGAGACCCAGTACTTC.

The genes are TRBV9 and TRBJ1-1, with a possible D match to TRBD1 (5 bases). The germline CDR1 and CDR2 sequences are SGDLS and YYNGEE. The CDR3 covers 16 residues. The germline V and J ends were trimmed by 0 bases and 4 bases, with 16 bases remaining between them. The CDR3 DNA follows: TGTGCCAGCAGCGTAGACCCCGGGGCGCGGGGCACTGAAGCTTTCTTT. The encoded protein is CASSVDPGARGTEAFF.

This chain uses TRBV19 with TRBJ1-1, with 7 bases matching TRBD1. CDR3 length equals 15 residues. The germline CDR1 and CDR2 sequences are LNHDA and SQIVND (reference sequence). The J segment lost 4 bases and the V segment lost 6 bases, leaving 11 bases of the junction unmatched. The CDR3 loop reads CASSKQTTGPTEAFF. CDR3 coding DNA: TGTGCCAGTAGCAAACAAACGACAGGGCCCACTGAAGCTTTCTTT.

V is TRBV19 and J is TRBJ2-7, with no clear D. CDR3 length: 17 amino acids. Trimming took 3 bases from V and 4 from J, leaving 22 bases between them. From germline, CDR1 is LNHDA and CDR2 SQIVND (reference sequence). The DNA of the CDR3 is TGTGCCAGTAGTATCACCTCGCAAGGGCTTTCCCCGTACGAGCAGTACTTC. Translation gives CASSITSQGLSPYEQYF.

The rearrangement joins TRBV9 to TRBJ1-5; D possibly corresponds to TRBD1 (6 bases). This CDR3 is built from 15 residues. Germline V lookup: CDR1 SGDLS, CDR2 YYNGEE. V was pared by 3 bases and J by 3 bases, with 13 bases between. Here the CDR3 DNA reads TGTGCCAGCAGCGCGACCGGGACAACCAATCAGCCCCAGCATTTT. As protein: CASSATGTTNQPQHF.

The chain carries TRBV27 and TRBJ2-7, with TRBD2 matching over 9 bases. Germline V gene data show CDR1 as MNHEY and CDR2 as SMNVEV (reference sequence). V was clipped by 8 bases and J by 4 bases; unmatched bases: 12. The CDR3 is 15 amino acids. Here the CDR3 DNA reads TGTGCCAGCTCCCTAAGCGGGAGGTCGGAGTACGAGCAGTACTTC. Residues: CASSLSGRSEYEQYF.

The chain couples TRBV25-1 to TRBJ2-3, with 8 bases that match TRBD2. Germline-derived CDR1 and CDR2 are MGHDK and SYGVNS. With V trimmed by 3 bases and J by 4 bases, 3 bases remained unmatched. The CDR3 is 14 residues long. The DNA of the CDR3 is TGTGCCAGCAGTGACAGCGGGAGACCAGATACGCAGTATTTT. Protein: CASSDSGRPDTQYF.

This chain uses TRBV5-6 with TRBJ2-5; D is ambiguous. V lost 0 bases to trimming and J lost 5 bases, with 8 bases between them. Per germline, CDR1 SGHDT and CDR2 YYEEEE. The CDR3 runs to 13 residues. The CDR3 is CASSLVGAETQYF. For the CDR3, the DNA is TGTGCCAGCAGCTTGGTGGGTGCGGAGACCCAGTACTTC.

The rearrangement links TRBV3-1 (or the pseudogene TRBV3-2) to TRBJ1-1; D not certain. The CDR3 contains 11 residues. The V gene lost 4 bases and the J gene lost 7 bases, with 7 bases spanning the gap. Germline assignment: CDR1 LGHDT and CDR2 YNNKEL (reference sequence). CDR3 region: CASSLGFEAFF. In nucleotides, the CDR3 is TGTGCCAGCAGCCTGGGATTTGAAGCTTTCTTT.

The rearrangement links TRBV7-9 to TRBJ2-1, with D unclear. V lost 5 bases to trimming and J lost 3 bases, with 11 bases between them. Germline V gene data show CDR1 as SEHNR and CDR2 as FQNEAQ (reference sequence). The CDR3 runs 14 residues. The CDR3 region has the DNA TGTGCCAGCAGCCATATAATAGACTACAATGAGCAGTTCTTC. Translated, it gives CASSHIIDYNEQFF.

The rearrangement uses TRBV19 and TRBJ1-1; D not certain. With 0 bases removed from V and 1 base from J, the gap between germline ends came to 9 bases. This CDR3 has 15 amino acids. CDR1 LNHDA and CDR2 SQIVND come from the germline V gene (reference sequence). The CDR3 DNA sequence: TGTGCCAGTAGTATAGACGGCAGAACGAACACTGAAGCTTTCTTT. Its translation: CASSIDGRTNTEAFF.

This CDR3 is CASNTPGTSGSSYNEQFF. CDR3 bases: TGTGCCAGTAATACCCCCGGGACTAGCGGGAGTTCCTACAATGAGCAGTTCTTC. V gene TRBV19 combines with J gene TRBJ2-1; TRBD2 aligns across 14 bases. Trimming at V came to 7 bases and at J to 1 base, leaving 9 bases not matched to a gene. The V gene's germline CDR1 is LNHDA and CDR2 SQIVND (reference sequence). The CDR3 totals 18 residues. Combining the CDR3 with reference TRBV19 and TRBJ2-1 gives the whole variable domain DGGITQSPKYLFRKEGQNVTLSCEQNLNHDAMYWYRQDPGQGLRLIYYSQIVNDFQKGDIAEGYSVSREKKESFPLTVTSAQKNPTAFYLCASNTPGTSGSSYNEQFFGPGTRLTVL.

A few counts support this clone. The J gene is TRBJ2-1, the V gene TRBV28; D gene unclear. The CDR3 has 12 amino acids. In germline, CDR1 is MDHEN, CDR2 SYDVKM. Trimming pared 1 base from V and 7 bases from J, leaving 5 bases between. This chain's CDR3 is CASSLSSNEQFF. CDR3 in DNA: TGTGCCAGCAGTTTATCCTCTAATGAGCAGTTCTTC.